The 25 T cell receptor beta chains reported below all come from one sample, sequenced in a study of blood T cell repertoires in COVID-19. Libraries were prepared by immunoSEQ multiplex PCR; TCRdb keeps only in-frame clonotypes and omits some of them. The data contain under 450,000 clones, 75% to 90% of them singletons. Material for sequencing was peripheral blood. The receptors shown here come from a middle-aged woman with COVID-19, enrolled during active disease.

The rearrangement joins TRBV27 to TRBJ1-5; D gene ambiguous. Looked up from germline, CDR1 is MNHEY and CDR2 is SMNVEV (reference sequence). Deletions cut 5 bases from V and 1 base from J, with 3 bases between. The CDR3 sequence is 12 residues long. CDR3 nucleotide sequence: TGTGCCAGCAGTACAAGCAATCAGCCCCAGCATTTT. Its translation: CASSTSNQPQHF.

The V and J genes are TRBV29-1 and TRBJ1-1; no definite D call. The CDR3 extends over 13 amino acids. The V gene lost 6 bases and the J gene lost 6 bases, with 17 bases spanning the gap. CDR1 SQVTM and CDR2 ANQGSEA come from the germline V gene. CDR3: CSVIHGGEAEAFF. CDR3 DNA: TGCAGCGTCATACACGGTGGGGAGGCTGAAGCTTTCTTT.

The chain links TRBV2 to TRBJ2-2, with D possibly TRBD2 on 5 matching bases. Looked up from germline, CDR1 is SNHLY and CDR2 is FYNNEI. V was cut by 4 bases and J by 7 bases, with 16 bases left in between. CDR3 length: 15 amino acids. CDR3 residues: CASSVEERSGGELFF. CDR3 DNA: TGTGCCAGCAGTGTAGAGGAGCGGTCCGGCGGGGAGCTGTTTTTT.

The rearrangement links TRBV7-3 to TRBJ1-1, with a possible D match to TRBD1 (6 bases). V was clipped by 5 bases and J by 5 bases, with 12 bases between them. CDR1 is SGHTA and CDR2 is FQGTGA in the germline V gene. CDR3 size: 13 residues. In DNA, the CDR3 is TGTGCCAGCAGCCCCAGGGGTTGGACTGAAGCTTTCTTT. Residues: CASSPRGWTEAFF.

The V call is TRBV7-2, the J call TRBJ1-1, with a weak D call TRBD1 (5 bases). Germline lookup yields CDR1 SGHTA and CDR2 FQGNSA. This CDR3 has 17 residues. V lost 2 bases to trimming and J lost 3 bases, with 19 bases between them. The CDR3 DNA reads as TGTGCCAGCAGCTTAATCCCGTTGTGGACGGGGGACACTGAAGCTTTCTTT. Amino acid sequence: CASSLIPLWTGDTEAFF.

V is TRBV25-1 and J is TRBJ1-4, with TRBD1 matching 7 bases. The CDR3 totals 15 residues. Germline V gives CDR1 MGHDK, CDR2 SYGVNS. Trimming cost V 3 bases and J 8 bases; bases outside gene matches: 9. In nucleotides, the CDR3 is TGTGCCAGCAGTGACCTCGAGGGGGCTGGCGAAAAACTGTTTTTT. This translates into CASSDLEGAGEKLFF.

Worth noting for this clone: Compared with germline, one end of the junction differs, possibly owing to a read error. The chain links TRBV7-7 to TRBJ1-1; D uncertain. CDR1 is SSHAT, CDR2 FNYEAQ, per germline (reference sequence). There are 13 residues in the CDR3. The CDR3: CASSFRLNTEAFF. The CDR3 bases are TGTGCTAGCAGCTTCAGGTTGAACACTGAAGCTTTCTTT. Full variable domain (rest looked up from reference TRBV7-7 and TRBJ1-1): GAGVSQSPRYKVTKRGQDVTLRCDPISSHATLYWYQQALGQGPEFLTYFNYEAQPDKSGLPSDRFSAERPEGSISTLTIQRTEQRDSAMYRCASSFRLNTEAFFGQGTRLTVV.

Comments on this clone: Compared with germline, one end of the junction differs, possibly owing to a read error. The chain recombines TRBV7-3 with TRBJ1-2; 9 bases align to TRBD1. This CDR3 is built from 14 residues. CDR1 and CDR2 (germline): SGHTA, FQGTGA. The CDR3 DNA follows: TGTGCCAGCACCTTAGGACAGGGGCAAGGTGGCTACACCTTC. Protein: CASTLGQGQGGYTF. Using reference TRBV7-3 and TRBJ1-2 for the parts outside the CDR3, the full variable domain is GAGVSQTPSNKVTEKGKYVELRCDPISGHTALYWYRQSLGQGPEFLIYFQGTGAADDSGLPNDRFFAVRPEGSVSTLKIQRTERGDSAVYLCASTLGQGQGGYTFGSGTRLTVV.

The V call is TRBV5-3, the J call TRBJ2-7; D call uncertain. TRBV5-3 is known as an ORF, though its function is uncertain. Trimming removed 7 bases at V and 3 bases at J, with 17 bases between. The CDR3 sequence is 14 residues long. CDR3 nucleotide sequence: TGTGCCAGAGACCCTGCCCAGGAAGGCTACGAGCAGTACTTC. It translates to CARDPAQEGYEQYF.

CDR3 DNA: TGTGCCTGGAGTGTACTAGAGGGCTACGAGCAGTACTTC. It yields the protein CAWSVLEGYEQYF. The rearrangement joins TRBV30 to TRBJ2-7; tentatively, D is TRBD2 (5 bases). Per germline, CDR1 GTSNPN and CDR2 SVGIG (reference sequence). Trimming stripped 0 bases from V and 3 bases from J, with 9 bases between. The CDR3 extends over 13 amino acids.

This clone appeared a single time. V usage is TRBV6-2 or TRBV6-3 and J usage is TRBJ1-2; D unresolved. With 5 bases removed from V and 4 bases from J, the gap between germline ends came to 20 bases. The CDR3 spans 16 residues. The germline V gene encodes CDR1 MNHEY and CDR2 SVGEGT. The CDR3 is CASSQIVLQIPYGYTF. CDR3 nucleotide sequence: TGTGCCAGCAGTCAAATTGTTCTACAGATCCCCTATGGCTACACCTTC.

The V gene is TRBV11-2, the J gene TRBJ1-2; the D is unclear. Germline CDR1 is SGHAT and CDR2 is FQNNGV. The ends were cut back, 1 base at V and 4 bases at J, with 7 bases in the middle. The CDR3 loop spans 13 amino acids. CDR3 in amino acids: CASSLAGPYGYTF. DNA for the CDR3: TGTGCCAGCAGCTTAGCCGGTCCCTATGGCTACACCTTC.

CDR3 in DNA: TGTGCCAGCAGGACGGACAGGGAACTTGAAAAACTGTTTTTT. Translating it yields CASRTDRELEKLFF. This rearrangement joins TRBV2 to TRBJ1-4, with 8 bases identical to TRBD1. The CDR3 length is 14 residues. J gave up 7 bases and V 6 bases, and 7 bases lay outside the gene matches. The germline V gene encodes CDR1 SNHLY and CDR2 FYNNEI.

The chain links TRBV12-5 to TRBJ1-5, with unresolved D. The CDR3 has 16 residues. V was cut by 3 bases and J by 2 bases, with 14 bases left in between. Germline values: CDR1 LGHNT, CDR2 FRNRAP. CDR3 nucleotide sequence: TGTGCTAGTGGTTTCAGCCCCTCCGGGGGCAATCAGCCCCAGCATTTT. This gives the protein CASGFSPSGGNQPQHF.

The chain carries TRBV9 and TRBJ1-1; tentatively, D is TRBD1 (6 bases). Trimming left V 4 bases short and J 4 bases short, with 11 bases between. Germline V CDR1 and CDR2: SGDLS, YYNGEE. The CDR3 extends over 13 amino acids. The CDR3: CASSLGQLTEAFF. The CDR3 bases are TGTGCCAGCAGCTTAGGACAGCTCACTGAAGCTTTCTTT.

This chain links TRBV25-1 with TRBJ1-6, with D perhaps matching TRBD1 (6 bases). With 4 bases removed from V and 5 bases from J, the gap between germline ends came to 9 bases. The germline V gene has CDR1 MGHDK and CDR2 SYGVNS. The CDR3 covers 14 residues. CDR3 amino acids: CASSGAGDNSPLHF. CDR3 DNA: TGTGCCAGCAGTGGGGCAGGGGATAATTCACCCCTCCACTTT.

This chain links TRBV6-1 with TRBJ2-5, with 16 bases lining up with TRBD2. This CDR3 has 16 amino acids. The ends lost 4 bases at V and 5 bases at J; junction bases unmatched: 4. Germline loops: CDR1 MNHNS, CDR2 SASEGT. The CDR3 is CASSVGTSGGAETQYF. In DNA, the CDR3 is TGTGCCAGCAGTGTGGGGACTAGCGGGGGGGCTGAGACCCAGTACTTC.

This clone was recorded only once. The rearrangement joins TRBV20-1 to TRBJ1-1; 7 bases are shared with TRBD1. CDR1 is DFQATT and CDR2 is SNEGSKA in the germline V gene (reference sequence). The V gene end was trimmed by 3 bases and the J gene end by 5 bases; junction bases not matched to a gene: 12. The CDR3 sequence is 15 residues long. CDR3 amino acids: CSASSPGRGETEAFF. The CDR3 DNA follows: TGCAGTGCTAGTTCTCCCGGCAGGGGGGAAACTGAAGCTTTCTTT.

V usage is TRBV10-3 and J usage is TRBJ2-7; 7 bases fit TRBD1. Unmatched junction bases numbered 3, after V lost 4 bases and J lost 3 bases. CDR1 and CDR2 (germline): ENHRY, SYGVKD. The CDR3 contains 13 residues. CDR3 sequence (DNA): TGTGCCATCAGTGGGGGACAGATCTACGAGCAGTACTTC. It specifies CAISGGQIYEQYF.

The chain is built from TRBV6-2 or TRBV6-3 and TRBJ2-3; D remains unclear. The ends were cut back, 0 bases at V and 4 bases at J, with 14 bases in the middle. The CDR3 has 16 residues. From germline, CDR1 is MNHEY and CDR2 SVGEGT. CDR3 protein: CASSYSAAALSDTQYF. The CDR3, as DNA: TGTGCCAGCAGTTACTCTGCTGCGGCCCTCTCAGATACGCAGTATTTT.

The CDR3 spells CASSLAPGQGAYGYTF. The DNA of the CDR3 is TGTGCCAGCAGCTTAGCACCGGGACAGGGGGCGTATGGCTACACCTTC. The V gene is TRBV7-2, the J gene TRBJ1-2; 12 bases map to TRBD1. Trimming removed 0 bases from V and 5 bases from J; junction bases left unmatched: 4. This CDR3 comprises 16 residues. Germline CDR1 reads SGHTA; CDR2 reads FQGNSA.

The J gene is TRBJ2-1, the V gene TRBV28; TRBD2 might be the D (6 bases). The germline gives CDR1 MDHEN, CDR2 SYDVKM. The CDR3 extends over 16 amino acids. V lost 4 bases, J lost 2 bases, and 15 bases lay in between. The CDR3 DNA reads TGTGCCAGCAGTTGGGTTACGGGACTCCCCTACAATGAGCAGTTCTTC. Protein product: CASSWVTGLPYNEQFF.

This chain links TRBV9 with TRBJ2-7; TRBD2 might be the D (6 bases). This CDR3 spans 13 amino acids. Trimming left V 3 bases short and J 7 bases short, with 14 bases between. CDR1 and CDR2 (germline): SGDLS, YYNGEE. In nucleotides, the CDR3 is TGTGCCAGCAGCGCCGCCCGAGGAGGGGAGCAGTACTTC. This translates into CASSAARGGEQYF.

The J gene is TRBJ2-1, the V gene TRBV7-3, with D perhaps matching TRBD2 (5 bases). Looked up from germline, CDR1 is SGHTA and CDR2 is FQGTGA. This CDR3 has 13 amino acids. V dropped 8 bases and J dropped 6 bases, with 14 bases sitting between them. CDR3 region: CASAPSGSNEQFF. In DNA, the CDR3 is TGTGCCAGCGCGCCTTCGGGGTCCAATGAGCAGTTCTTC. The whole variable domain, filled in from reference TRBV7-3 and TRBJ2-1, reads GAGVSQTPSNKVTEKGKYVELRCDPISGHTALYWYRQSLGQGPEFLIYFQGTGAADDSGLPNDRFFAVRPEGSVSTLKIQRTERGDSAVYLCASAPSGSNEQFFGPGTRLTVL.

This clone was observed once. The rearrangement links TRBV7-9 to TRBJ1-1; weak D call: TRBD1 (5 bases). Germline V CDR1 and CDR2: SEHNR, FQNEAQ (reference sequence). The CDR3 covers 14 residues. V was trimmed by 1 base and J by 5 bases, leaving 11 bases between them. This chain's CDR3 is CASSLDGGITEAFF. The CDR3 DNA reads TGTGCCAGCAGCTTAGATGGGGGGATAACTGAAGCTTTCTTT.